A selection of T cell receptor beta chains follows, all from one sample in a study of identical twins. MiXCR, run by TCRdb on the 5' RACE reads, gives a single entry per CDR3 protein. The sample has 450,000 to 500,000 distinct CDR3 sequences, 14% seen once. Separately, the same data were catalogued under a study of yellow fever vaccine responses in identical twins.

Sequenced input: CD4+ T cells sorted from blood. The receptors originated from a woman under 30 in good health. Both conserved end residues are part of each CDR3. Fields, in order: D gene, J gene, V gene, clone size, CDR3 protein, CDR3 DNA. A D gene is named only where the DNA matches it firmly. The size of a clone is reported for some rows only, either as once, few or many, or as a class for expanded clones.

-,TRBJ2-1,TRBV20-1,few,CSVSGGRNEQFF,TGCAGTGTCTCAGGGGGGCGCAATGAGCAGTTCTTC
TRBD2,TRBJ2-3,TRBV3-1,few,CASSQPGGPVTQYF,TGTGCCAGCAGCCAACCGGGGGGGCCGGTTACGCAGTATTTT
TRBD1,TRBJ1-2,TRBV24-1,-,CATSDPDRGGGYTF,TGTGCCACCAGTGACCCGGACAGGGGAGGAGGCTACACCTTC
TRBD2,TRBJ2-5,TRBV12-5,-,CASGYGGTQETLYF,TGTGCTAGTGGCTACGGGGGGACCCAAGAGACCCTGTACTTC
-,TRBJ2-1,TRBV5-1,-,CASTETGIGEQFF,TGCGCCAGCACCGAAACAGGGATCGGGGAGCAGTTCTTC
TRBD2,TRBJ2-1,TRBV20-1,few,CSAPFPGGTPEQFF,TGCAGTGCTCCTTTTCCGGGAGGAACTCCTGAGCAGTTCTTC
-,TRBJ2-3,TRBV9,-,CASSVGLGISDTQYF,TGTGCCAGCAGCGTAGGACTGGGGATCTCAGATACGCAGTATTTT
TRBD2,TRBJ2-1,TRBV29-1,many,CSVEKAGVSNEQFF,TGCAGCGTTGAAAAAGCGGGAGTCTCTAATGAGCAGTTCTTC
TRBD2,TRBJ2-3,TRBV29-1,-,CSVETSGVSGVSTDTQYF,TGCAGCGTTGAGACTTCGGGGGTTAGCGGGGTAAGCACAGATACGCAGTATTTT
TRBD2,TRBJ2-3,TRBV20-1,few,CSARGLAGGGPLQATDTQYF,TGCAGTGCTAGAGGACTAGCGGGAGGGGGTCCTCTACAGGCCACAGATACGCAGTATTTT
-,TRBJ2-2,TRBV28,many,CASSPPRLSGELFF,TGTGCCAGCAGTCCTCCTAGATTATCCGGGGAGCTGTTTTTT
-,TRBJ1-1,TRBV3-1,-,CASIQRSTEAFF,TGTGCCAGCATCCAAAGAAGCACTGAAGCTTTCTTT
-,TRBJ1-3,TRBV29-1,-,CSVVGGTGNTIYF,TGCAGCGTTGTTGGGGGAACTGGAAACACCATATATTTT
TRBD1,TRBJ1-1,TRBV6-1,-,CASILSGQGGTEAFF,TGTGCCAGCATCCTCAGCGGCCAGGGGGGCACTGAAGCTTTCTTT
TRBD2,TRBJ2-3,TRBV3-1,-,CASSPLAGGDTQYF,TGTGCCAGCAGCCCTTTGGCGGGGGGAGATACGCAGTATTTT
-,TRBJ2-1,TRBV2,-,CASSAPVGRGYNEQFF,TGTGCCAGCAGCGCCCCCGTGGGGCGCGGGTACAATGAGCAGTTCTTC
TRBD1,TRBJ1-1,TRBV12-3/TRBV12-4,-,CASSFRGDRVPFEAFF,TGTGCCAGCAGTTTTCGAGGGGACAGGGTCCCGTTTGAAGCTTTCTTT
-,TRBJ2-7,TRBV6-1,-,CASTVVGSSYEQYF,TGTGCCAGCACCGTGGTAGGGAGCTCCTACGAGCAGTACTTC
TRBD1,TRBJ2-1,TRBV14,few,CASSQDSMGQGVNEQFF,TGTGCCAGCAGCCAAGATTCGATGGGACAGGGGGTCAATGAGCAGTTCTTC
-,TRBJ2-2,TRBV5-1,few,CASSSGGRANTGELFF,TGCGCCAGCAGTTCTGGGGGCAGGGCGAACACCGGGGAGCTGTTTTTT
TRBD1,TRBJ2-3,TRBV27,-,CASSLYWQGEKTDTQYF,TGTGCCAGCAGTTTATATTGGCAGGGGGAGAAAACAGATACGCAGTATTTT
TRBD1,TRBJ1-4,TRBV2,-,CASKVDRINEKLFF,TGTGCCAGCAAGGTGGACAGGATTAATGAAAAACTGTTTTTT
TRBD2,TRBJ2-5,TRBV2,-,CASRDRISSQLAGIQETQYF,TGTGCCAGCAGGGACAGAATATCATCCCAACTAGCGGGGATCCAAGAGACCCAGTACTTC
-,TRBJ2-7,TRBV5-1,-,CASSLGQYDEQYF,TGCGCCAGCAGCTTGGGACAGTACGACGAGCAGTACTTC
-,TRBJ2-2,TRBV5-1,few,CASSLAVGNTGELFF,TGCGCCAGCAGCTTGGCGGTGGGGAACACCGGGGAGCTGTTTTTT
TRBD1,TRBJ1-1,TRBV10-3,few,CAISDGQGLNTEAFF,TGTGCCATCAGTGATGGACAGGGGCTTAACACTGAAGCTTTCTTT